The T cell receptor beta chain under discussion was sequenced for a study of T cells in Graves' hyperthyroidism and ophthalmopathy (dated by TCRdb to between 2018 and 2021). Regarding the study in general: Peripheral blood was sampled at the time of initial diagnosis, prior to any treatment. The paper reports TCR Vbeta CDR3 sequencing of over 130 peripheral blood samples: 40 or so ophthalmopathy, 70 to 85 hyperthyroidism and 17 progressor patients. In addition, the study compared T-cell repertoires in thyroid tissue and in blood from roughly six Graves' hyperthyroidism patients. The approximately 98 discovery patients were randomly divided into training and test sets at a 7:3 ratio. Whether ophthalmopathy could be predicted prospectively was tested in an independent validation cohort made up of about 18 hyperthyroidism patients plus 17 patients who later progressed to ophthalmopathy. A discovery cohort of around 98 patients, approximately 45 with Graves' ophthalmopathy and approximately 55 with stable Graves' hyperthyroidism, was used to find distinguishing TCR V-J signatures. Once sampling was done, hyperthyroidism patients were given methimazole at a starting dose of 30 mg daily, whereas ophthalmopathy patients were given high-dose intravenous methylprednisolone. Here is what the overall study found, with its caveats: Most expanded thyroid clonotypes (frequency above 0.001) were also detected in blood, suggesting blood repertoires may reflect thyroid immune responses. Ophthalmopathy was separated from stable hyperthyroidism by a 13 V-J signature model, with roughly 88% sensitivity and about 81% specificity obtained in cross-validation and 80%/75% obtained in testing. No statistical method was used to set the sample size in advance, and investigators knew the group allocation. In validation, the model predicted progression to ophthalmopathy a median of about 5.9 months before onset, with about 70% sensitivity and more than 72% specificity.

Hyperthyroidism patients were newly diagnosed, with disease duration under 2 months, and aged 18 to 65 years. The study excluded patients with uncontrolled infections, other autoimmune diseases, pregnancy or lactation. Diagnoses relied on clinical symptoms, serum thyroxine and TRAb, thyroid ultrasound and orbital computed tomography. Blood from progressor patients was collected at the time of first diagnosis with hyperthyroidism, before any ophthalmopathy symptoms had appeared. PBMCs were separated from approximately 10 ml of fresh peripheral blood using Ficoll-Paque density gradient centrifugation. Progressor patients were first diagnosed with Graves' hyperthyroidism and then developed ophthalmopathy during follow-up. Trizol reagent was used to extract total RNA, and RNA quality was then checked on an Agilent 2100 Bioanalyzer. In its sample, this clonotype was seen many times. Its antigen remains unidentified. No base quality information exists; no much larger clone differs at one position.

V and J are truncated by 2 bases and 0 bases respectively, leaving an intervening sequence of 4 bases. As encoded in the germline V gene (reference sequence), CDR1 is SEHNR while CDR2 is FQNEAQ. The CDR3 runs 13 amino acids, cysteine and phenylalanine included. Of the read, only the CDR3 DNA is kept; its 39 bases are in frame from base 1. Amplification of TCR beta CDR3 regions was carried out from RNA transcripts. The TCR CDR3 was subjected to a first round of RT-PCR using the HTBI primer set and the Qiagen OneStep RT-PCR kit. The libraries were constructed in a second round of multiplex PCR and then size-selected and purified. Libraries were sequenced paired-end with 100 bp reads on an Illumina HiSeq2000. The paper's data handling went like this. SOAPnuke was used to process the raw data, with reads discarded if the reads contained adapters or uncalled bases, had a mean Phred below 15, or lacked an exact constant-primer or identifier match. COPE v1.2.5 was used to merge the high-quality paired reads, and each unique nucleotide sequence was defined as a clonotype. MiTCR v1.1 was used to align clonotypes to the IMGT TRBV, TRBD and TRBJ reference segments. Analysis was restricted to V-J combinations with a frequency above 0.0001, which covered approximately 99% of repertoires. A TCS score was defined as the ratio between F50 (clonal expansion) and ExV (chaos), using BLOSUM62-based TCRdist between CDR3 peptides within each V-J. Welch's t-statistics and random forest reduced fewer than 600 V-J features to 10 to 15, which were used in a naive Bayes classifier (R e1071). TCRdb ran its own pipeline on the public reads, namely fastp trimming at Q25 and MiXCR clone calling, and kept in-frame beta chains. Entries are consolidated by CDR3 protein sequence, retaining the most common genes and DNA. It is TCRdb's table, rather than the study itself, that gives the V and J calls and clone size. The sample table contains roughly 380,000 distinct CDR3 sequences; only one count was recorded for around an eighth of them. Less than 25% of the sample is held by the ten biggest clonotypes.

This clonotype originated in a man under 40 with Graves' hyperthyroidism that later progressed to Graves' ophthalmopathy. This receptor chain uses TRBV7-9 and TRBJ1-1, with the identity of the D gene unclear. Sequenced material: blood. The nucleotide sequence is TGTGCCAGCAGCTTATATGTGAACACTGAAGCTTTCTTT. This translates into CASSLYVNTEAFF.